This T cell receptor beta chain was captured by sequencing in a study of vaccination and CD4 T cells after COVID-19. Study as a whole: A CEFX pool, an HIV-1 Nef pool, or no peptide went to control cultures.

Sequenced with the Oncomine TCR Beta short-read assay was DNA taken from cultured CD4+ T cells. Each CDR3 protein is one row after TCRdb ran MiXCR on the PCR reads. The table records about 6,600 distinct CDR3 sequences, around 50% of them present only once. Broader study findings: Detection of a median around 84% of reactive clones in convalescent patients was confined to the period after vaccination.

V dropped 6 bases and J dropped 6; count of bases not matched to a gene: 10. The CDR3 contains 15 residues. Germline assignment: CDR1 MNHEY and CDR2 SVGEGT. The treatment is: roughly nine-day PBMC culture with coronavirus spike peptide pools or control peptides (ViraFEST assay). CD4+ T lymphocytes from the unexposed donor were collected before the COVID-19 pandemic (2011-2018). PBMCs were cultured at two million per well with approximately 10 IU/ml IL-2 and roughly 10 ug/ml peptide pools. Culture proceeded for around 9 days, and CD4+ T cells were then isolated by negative selection. Concerning this clonotype: The antigen remains undetermined.

The receptor was isolated from a human donor in good health. The V gene is TRBV6-2 or TRBV6-3, the J gene TRBJ1-5, with TRBD1 matching over 8 bases. Sequencing input: CD4+ T cells from blood, cultured in vitro. The CDR3 DNA follows: TGTGCCAGCAGCCGCGGGACAGGTGGATCTCAGCCCCAGCATTTT. Protein sequence: CASSRGTGGSQPQHF.